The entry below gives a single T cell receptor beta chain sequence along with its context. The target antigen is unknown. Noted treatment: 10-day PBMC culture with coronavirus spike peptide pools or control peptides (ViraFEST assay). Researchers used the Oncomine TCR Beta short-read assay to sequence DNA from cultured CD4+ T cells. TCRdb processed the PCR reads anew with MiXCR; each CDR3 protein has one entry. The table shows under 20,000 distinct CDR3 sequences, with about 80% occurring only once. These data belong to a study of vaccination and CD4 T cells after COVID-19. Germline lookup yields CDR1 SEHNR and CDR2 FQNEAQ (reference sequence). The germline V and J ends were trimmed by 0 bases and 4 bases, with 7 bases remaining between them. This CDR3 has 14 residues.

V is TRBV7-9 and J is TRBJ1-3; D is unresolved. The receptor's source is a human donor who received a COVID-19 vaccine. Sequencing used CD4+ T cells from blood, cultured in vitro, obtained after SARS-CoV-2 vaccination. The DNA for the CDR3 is TGTGCCAGCAGCTTAGCGCCGGGAGGAAACACCATATATTTT. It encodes CASSLAPGGNTIYF.